This TCR beta chain was recovered during a study of T-cell memory formation after mild COVID-19. The ends were cut back, 0 bases at V and 0 bases at J, with 15 bases in the middle. Germline V gives CDR1 SGHRS, CDR2 YFSETQ. The CDR3 is 17 amino acids. Findings of the study overall: Shrinking CD4+ clones were chiefly CM and EM; CD8+ ones were chiefly EMRA.

Concerning this clonotype itself: Its antigen is not known.

TCR alpha and TCR beta cDNA libraries carrying sample barcodes and UMIs came from 5'RACE with constant-segment primers. TCRdb re-called the 5' RACE reads with MiXCR, one entry per CDR3 protein. The table has about 450,000 distinct CDR3 sequences, about 25% seen once; the top ten hold around 13%. The sequence derives from an adult woman who had mild COVID-19 (a few samples of this study predate the infection). Cell type and time point are not known. The sequenced material came from PBMCs or a T cell subset sorted from them (not recorded which). The gene calls are TRBV5-1 and TRBJ1-1; possibly TRBD1 for D (6 bases). The CDR3: CASSLGGRGGMNTEAFF. CDR3 bases: TGCGCCAGCAGCTTGGGAGGCAGGGGCGGAATGAACACTGAAGCTTTCTTT.